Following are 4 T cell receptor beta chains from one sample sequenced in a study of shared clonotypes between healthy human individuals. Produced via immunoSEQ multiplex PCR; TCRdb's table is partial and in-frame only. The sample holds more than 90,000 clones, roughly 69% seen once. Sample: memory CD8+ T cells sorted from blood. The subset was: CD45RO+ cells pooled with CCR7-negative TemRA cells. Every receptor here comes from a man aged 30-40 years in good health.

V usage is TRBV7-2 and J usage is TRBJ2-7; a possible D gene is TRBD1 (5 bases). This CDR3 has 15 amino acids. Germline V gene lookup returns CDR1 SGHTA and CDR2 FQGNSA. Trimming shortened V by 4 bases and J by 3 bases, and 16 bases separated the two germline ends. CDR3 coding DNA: TGTGCCAGCAGCTCCCCTTCTATGGGGCGCTACGAGCAGTACTTC. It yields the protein CASSSPSMGRYEQYF.

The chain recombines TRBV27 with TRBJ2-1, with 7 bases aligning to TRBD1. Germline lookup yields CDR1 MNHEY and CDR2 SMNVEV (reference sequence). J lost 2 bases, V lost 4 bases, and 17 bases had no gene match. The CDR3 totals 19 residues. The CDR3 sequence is CASSSSYKGPGQPYNEQFF. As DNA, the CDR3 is TGTGCCAGCAGTTCATCATACAAAGGACCGGGACAGCCCTACAATGAGCAGTTCTTC.

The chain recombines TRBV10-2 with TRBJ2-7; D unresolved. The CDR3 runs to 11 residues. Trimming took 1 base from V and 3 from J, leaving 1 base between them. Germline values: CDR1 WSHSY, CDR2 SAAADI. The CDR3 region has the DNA TGCGCCAGCAGTGAGTACTACGAGCAGTACTTC. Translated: CASSEYYEQYF.

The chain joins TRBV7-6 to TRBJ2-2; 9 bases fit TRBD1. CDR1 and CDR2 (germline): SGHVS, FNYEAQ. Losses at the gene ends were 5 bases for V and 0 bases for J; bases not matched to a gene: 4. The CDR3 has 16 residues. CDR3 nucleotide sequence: TGTGCCAGCAGCCGAACAGGGGGCGCGAACACCGGGGAGCTGTTTTTT. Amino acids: CASSRTGGANTGELFF. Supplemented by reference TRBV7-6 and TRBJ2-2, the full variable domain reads GAGVSQSPRYKVTKRGQDVALRCDPISGHVSLYWYRQALGQGPEFLTYFNYEAQQDKSGLPNDRFSAERPEGSISTLTIQRTEQRDSAMYRCASSRTGGANTGELFFGEGSRLTVL.